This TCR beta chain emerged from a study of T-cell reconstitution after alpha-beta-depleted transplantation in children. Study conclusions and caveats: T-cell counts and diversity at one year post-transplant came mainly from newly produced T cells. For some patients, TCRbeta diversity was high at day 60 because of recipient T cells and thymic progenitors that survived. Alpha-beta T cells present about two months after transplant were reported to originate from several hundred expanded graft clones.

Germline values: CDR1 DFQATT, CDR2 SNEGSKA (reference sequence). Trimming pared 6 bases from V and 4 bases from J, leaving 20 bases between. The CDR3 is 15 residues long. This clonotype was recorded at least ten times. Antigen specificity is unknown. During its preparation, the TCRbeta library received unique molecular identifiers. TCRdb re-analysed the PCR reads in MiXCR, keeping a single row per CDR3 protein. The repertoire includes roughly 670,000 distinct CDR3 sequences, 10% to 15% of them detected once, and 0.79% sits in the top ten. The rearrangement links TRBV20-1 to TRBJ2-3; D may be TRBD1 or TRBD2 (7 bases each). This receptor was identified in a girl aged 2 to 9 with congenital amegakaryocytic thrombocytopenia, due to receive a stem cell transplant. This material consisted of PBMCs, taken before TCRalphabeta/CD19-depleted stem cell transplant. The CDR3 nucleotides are TGCAGTGCCAACCCAGGGGGGGGTGTCCCAGATACGCAGTATTTT. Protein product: CSANPGGGVPDTQYF.